This TCR beta chain originates from a study of cytomegalovirus exposure and HLA in healthy donors. For this clone: Its antigen remains unidentified.

Use of 60 Vbeta and 13 Jbeta primers characterized the PCR. Data came from immunoSEQ multiplex PCR; TCRdb stores just in-frame clones and leaves some out. The sample has 200,000 or so clones, about 80% seen once; the top ten hold about 1.4%. Overall study results and limits: The CMV antigen specificity of a few CMV-associated chains was confirmed through in vitro analysis. Later on, a genetic analysis was performed. It linked a missense variant in DCLRE1C with V- and J-gene trimming of TCR beta.

The CDR3 runs to 13 residues. Germline loops: CDR1 SQVTM, CDR2 ANQGSEA. Unmatched junction bases numbered 6, after V lost 1 base and J lost 8 bases. The J gene is TRBJ1-2, the V gene TRBV29-1; 8 bases match TRBD1. The source material was PBMCs. The clonotype comes from a girl aged 10-17 years in good health and CMV-seronegative. The CDR3, as DNA: TGCAGCGTTGAAGCGCGACAGGGGACAGGCTACACCTTC. Residues: CSVEARQGTGYTF.